Presented here are 20 T cell receptor beta chains from one specimen sequenced in a study of cytomegalovirus exposure and HLA in healthy donors. It was with 60 Vbeta and 13 Jbeta primers that the PCR ran. Sequencing was performed with immunoSEQ multiplex PCR; in TCRdb, only in-frame clones are kept and a portion is missing. The sample has about 190,000 clones, 80% seen once. Sequenced: PBMCs. These receptors were obtained from a woman aged 40 to 55 in good health and CMV-seronegative.

This clone was seen more than once but under ten times. The V call is TRBV18, the J call TRBJ2-1, with D hard to call. This CDR3 comprises 15 residues. Germline CDR1 KGHSH, CDR2 LQKENI. The V gene lost 0 bases and the J gene lost 5 bases, with 11 bases spanning the gap. In nucleotides, the CDR3 is TGTGCCAGCTCACCACCCCTAGAGTGGGACAATGAGCAGTTCTTC. It encodes CASSPPLEWDNEQFF.

The chain recombines TRBV19 with TRBJ2-1; the match to TRBD1 covers 9 bases. With V trimmed by 7 bases and J by 4 bases, 5 bases remained unmatched. This CDR3 is 14 amino acids long. Germline V gene data show CDR1 as LNHDA and CDR2 as SQIVND (reference sequence). The CDR3 region has the DNA TGTGCCAGTACCCCCGGGACAGGGTACAATGAGCAGTTCTTC. This sequence encodes CASTPGTGYNEQFF.

CDR3 sequence (DNA): TGTGCCAGCAGCGCATGGACAGGGAGCTACGAGCAGTACTTC. It encodes CASSAWTGSYEQYF. This chain uses TRBV2 with TRBJ2-7, with 8 bases lining up with TRBD1. The CDR3 runs to 14 residues. Germline V gives CDR1 SNHLY, CDR2 FYNNEI. After removal of 6 bases from V and 3 bases from J, the junction contained 7 bases not matched to a gene.

V is TRBV7-9 and J is TRBJ1-1, with 8 bases fitting TRBD1. Germline CDR1 is SEHNR and CDR2 is FQNEAQ (reference sequence). J was trimmed by 0 bases and V by 5 bases; bases with no gene match: 2. The CDR3 extends over 14 amino acids. The CDR3 loop is CASSPTGVNTEAFF. CDR3 DNA: TGTGCCAGCAGCCCGACAGGGGTGAACACTGAAGCTTTCTTT. Full variable domain (missing parts from reference TRBV7-9 and TRBJ1-1): DTGVSQNPRHKITKRGQNVTFRCDPISEHNRLYWYRQTLGQGPEFLTYFQNEAQLEKSRLLSDRFSAERPKGSFSTLEIQRTEQGDSAMYLCASSPTGVNTEAFFGQGTRLTVV.

The chain joins TRBV27 to TRBJ2-1; 11 bases agree with TRBD2. V shed 5 bases, J shed 6 bases, and the junction held 15 bases outside the gene matches. The CDR3 consists of 18 residues. Germline V lookup: CDR1 MNHEY, CDR2 SMNVEV (reference sequence). The CDR3 spells CASSQAVLAGATINEQFF. In nucleotides, the CDR3 is TGTGCCAGCAGTCAAGCCGTACTAGCGGGAGCGACTATCAATGAGCAGTTCTTC.

V gene TRBV27 combines with J gene TRBJ2-3, with 8 bases aligning to TRBD1. From germline, CDR1 is MNHEY and CDR2 SMNVEV (reference sequence). CDR3 length: 15 residues. With V trimmed by 5 bases and J by 5 bases, 9 bases remained unmatched. DNA of the CDR3: TGTGCCAGCAGTCCCGGGACAGGACTACGAGATACGCAGTATTTT. Its translation is CASSPGTGLRDTQYF.

CDR3 sequence reads: CASSLDVGAANEKLFF. CDR3 nucleotide sequence: TGCGCCAGCAGCTTGGACGTGGGGGCAGCTAATGAAAAACTGTTTTTT. The rearrangement links TRBV5-1 to TRBJ1-4, with D possibly matching TRBD1 (6 bases). Germline values: CDR1 SGHRS, CDR2 YFSETQ. This CDR3 has 16 residues. Between the trimmed V and J ends, which lost 0 bases and 3 bases, there was a span of 12 bases.

The rearrangement joins TRBV10-3 to TRBJ2-7; TRBD2 might be the D (7 bases). Germline-derived CDR1 and CDR2 are ENHRY and SYGVKD. This CDR3 has 15 residues. V was shortened by 3 bases and J by 7 bases, with 19 bases between the two germline ends. CDR3 in DNA: TGTGCCATCAGTGAAGGAGTGGGGGGGGCGGGTGAGCAGTACTTC. This translates into CAISEGVGGAGEQYF.

The chain carries TRBV6-1 and TRBJ2-7; the D gene is possibly TRBD1 (6 bases). Germline CDR1 reads MNHNS; CDR2 reads SASEGT. The V end lost 5 bases, the J end lost 0 bases, and 14 bases lay between the germline ends. This CDR3 spans 15 amino acids. CDR3 sequence: CASSRDRISSYEQYF. The CDR3, as DNA: TGTGCCAGCAGTAGAGACAGGATCTCCTCCTACGAGCAGTACTTC.

J is TRBJ2-2 and V is TRBV29-1; no firm D call. From germline, CDR1 is SQVTM and CDR2 ANQGSEA. The CDR3 spans 13 residues. V was cut by 4 bases and J by 6 bases, with 12 bases left in between. The chain's CDR3 is CSVAADGSGELFF. For the CDR3, the DNA is TGCAGCGTTGCGGCGGATGGGTCCGGGGAGCTGTTTTTT.

This clone showed up just once. The chain joins TRBV6-5 to TRBJ1-1; D uncertain. The V end lost 8 bases, the J end lost 2 bases, and 12 bases lay between the germline ends. Per germline, CDR1 MNHEY and CDR2 SVGAGI. The CDR3 loop spans 13 amino acids. The CDR3 DNA is TGTGCCAGCTCTAACGGGATTAACACTGAAGCTTTCTTT. Amino acid sequence: CASSNGINTEAFF.

The V call is TRBV4-1, the J call TRBJ2-5; a weak D match, TRBD2 (7 bases). Trimming left V 4 bases short and J 2 bases short, with 14 bases between. Germline V gives CDR1 MGHRA, CDR2 YSYEKL. This CDR3 is 15 amino acids long. The CDR3 nucleotides are TGCGCCAGCAGCCCCCTGAGGGGGGGGCAAGAGACCCAGTACTTC. Amino acid sequence: CASSPLRGGQETQYF.

The chain links TRBV6-1 to TRBJ1-5; D is unclear. V was trimmed by 6 bases and J by 2 bases, leaving 14 bases between them. The CDR3 has 15 amino acids. Germline V gives CDR1 MNHNS, CDR2 SASEGT. Here the CDR3 DNA reads TGTGCCAGCAGGTCCCCCGGCGGAGGCAATCAGCCCCAGCATTTT. Translation gives CASRSPGGGNQPQHF.

The V gene is TRBV18, the J gene TRBJ2-5; perhaps TRBD1 as D (6 bases). Germline V CDR1 and CDR2: KGHSH, LQKENI. V lost 3 bases and J lost 3, with 8 bases in between. The CDR3 sequence is 13 residues long. CDR3 DNA: TGTGCCAGCTCACCTAACAGGGAAGAGACCCAGTACTTC. Translation gives CASSPNREETQYF.

V usage is TRBV23-1 and J usage is TRBJ1-5; a possible D gene is TRBD1 (5 bases). TRBV23-1 counts as an open reading frame of uncertain function. The CDR3 sequence is 16 residues long. V was shortened by 6 bases and J by 0 bases, with 15 bases between the two germline ends. The CDR3 coding sequence is TGCGCCAGCAGCCTCGCGGGGGGTTTTAGCAATCAGCCCCAGCATTTT. It encodes CASSLAGGFSNQPQHF.

The chain couples TRBV5-1 to TRBJ2-6; 7 bases match TRBD1. This CDR3 is built from 18 residues. The junction had 10 bases not matched to a gene; V was cut back by 4 bases and J by 0 bases. CDR1 is SGHRS, CDR2 YFSETQ, per germline. CDR3 residues: CASSHISTGNSGANVLTF. CDR3 DNA sequence: TGCGCCAGCAGCCATATCTCGACAGGGAACTCTGGGGCCAACGTCCTGACTTTC.

V usage is TRBV2 and J usage is TRBJ2-7, with TRBD2 matching over 7 bases. The J call may be faulty, since TRBJ2-5 better matches the DNA end. Germline assignment: CDR1 SNHLY and CDR2 FYNNEI. The CDR3 is 14 amino acids. The CDR3 DNA is TGTGCCAGCAGAGAGGGAGGGCCTAGGGAGACCCAGTACTTC. Protein product: CASREGGPRETQYF.

The rearrangement joins TRBV6-5 to TRBJ1-1, with D possibly being TRBD1 (6 bases). V was trimmed by 4 bases and J by 5 bases, leaving 17 bases between them. CDR1 and CDR2 (germline): MNHEY, SVGAGI. CDR3 length: 15 residues. CDR3 DNA: TGTGCCAGCAGTTCCCATGGGGTGGGGGCGACTGAAGCTTTCTTT. It encodes CASSSHGVGATEAFF.

V is TRBV18 and J is TRBJ1-2; D possibly corresponds to TRBD1 (5 bases). The germline V and J ends were trimmed by 6 bases and 3 bases, with 17 bases remaining between them. CDR3 size: 15 residues. Germline values: CDR1 KGHSH, CDR2 LQKENI. CDR3 in amino acids: CASSPTSRVDYGYTF. The CDR3 region has the DNA TGTGCCAGCTCCCCGACCAGCAGGGTCGACTATGGCTACACCTTC.

The chain links TRBV27 to TRBJ2-1, with 10 bases that match TRBD2. Germline V lookup: CDR1 MNHEY, CDR2 SMNVEV (reference sequence). V was clipped by 3 bases and J by 9 bases; unmatched bases: 11. The CDR3 runs 16 residues. The CDR3 region is CASSLGASGSSAEQFF. In DNA form, the CDR3 reads TGTGCCAGCAGTTTGGGTGCTAGCGGGAGTTCTGCTGAGCAGTTCTTC.